Below, one T cell receptor beta chain is given with its context. The data belong to a study of blood T cell repertoires in COVID-19. Some clones are missing from TCRdb's copy, which holds only in-frame ones; the method was immunoSEQ multiplex PCR. The repertoire has 250,000 to 350,000 clones, roughly 89% of them found once; the top ten carry more than 0.75%. Sequencing was carried out using peripheral blood. This clonotype was obtained from a young man with acute or convalescent COVID-19.

CDR3 region: CASSLLGTGAYTEAFF. CDR3 coding DNA: TGTGCCAGCAGCTTATTGGGGACAGGGGCTTACACTGAAGCTTTCTTT. V and J are TRBV11-3 and TRBJ1-1, with TRBD1 matching over 10 bases. J gave up 3 bases and V 2 bases, and 6 bases lay outside the gene matches. CDR3 length: 16 residues. The germline V gene encodes CDR1 SGHNT and CDR2 YENEEA. The full variable domain, completed using reference TRBV11-3 and TRBJ1-1, is EAGVVQSPRYKIIEKKQPVAFWCNPISGHNTLYWYLQNLGQGPELLIRYENEEAVDDSQLPKDRFSAERLKGVDSTLKIQPAELGDSAVYLCASSLLGTGAYTEAFFGQGTRLTVV.